A single sample is the source of the 11 T cell receptor beta chains below, sequenced in a study of blood T cell repertoires in COVID-19. The protocol was immunoSEQ multiplex PCR, while the TCRdb copy is restricted to in-frame clones and leaves out a portion. The repertoire has roughly 230,000 clones, around 85% of them found once; the top ten carry more than 6%. Sequenced: peripheral blood. These receptors were taken from a woman between 55 and 75 years old with active or convalescent COVID-19.

This rearrangement joins TRBV30 to TRBJ1-2, with D possibly matching TRBD1 (5 bases). Between the trimmed V and J ends, which lost 0 bases and 0 bases, there was a span of 11 bases. Per germline, CDR1 GTSNPN and CDR2 SVGIG (reference sequence). The CDR3 sequence is 15 residues long. The CDR3 region has the DNA TGTGCCTGGAGTGTGGGGGGAGCGACTAACTATGGCTACACCTTC. Translating gives CAWSVGGATNYGYTF.

The chain recombines TRBV7-9 with TRBJ2-1; 10 nucleotides line up with TRBD2. Germline loops: CDR1 SEHNR, CDR2 FQNEAQ (reference sequence). V shed 1 base, J shed 8 bases, and the junction held 5 bases outside the gene matches. The CDR3 is 15 residues long. CDR3 nucleotides: TGTGCCAGCAGCTTAGTCCTAGCGGGAGTCGATGAGCAGTTCTTC. It specifies CASSLVLAGVDEQFF. The variable domain in full, completed from reference TRBV7-9 and TRBJ2-1, reads DTGVSQNPRHKITKRGQNVTFRCDPISEHNRLYWYRQTLGQGPEFLTYFQNEAQLEKSRLLSDRFSAERPKGSFSTLEIQRTEQGDSAMYLCASSLVLAGVDEQFFGPGTRLTVL.

V is TRBV5-5 and J is TRBJ2-7, with D perhaps TRBD1 (6 bases). V lost 3 bases, J lost 1 base, and 8 bases lay in between. Germline V CDR1 and CDR2: SGHKS, YYEKEE (reference sequence). The CDR3 runs to 13 residues. The CDR3 here is CASSYRVSYEQYF. The CDR3 DNA follows: TGTGCCAGCAGCTACAGGGTTTCCTACGAGCAGTACTTC. Variable domain in full (rest from reference TRBV5-5 and TRBJ2-7): DAGVTQSPTHLIKTRGQQVTLRCSPISGHKSVSWYQQVLGQGPQFIFQYYEKEERGRGNFPDRFSARQFPNYSSELNVNALLLGDSALYLCASSYRVSYEQYFGPGTRLTVT.

The chain recombines TRBV10-1 with TRBJ1-1, with 7 bases matching TRBD1. Per the germline V gene, CDR1 is WNHNN and CDR2 is SYGVQD (reference sequence). V dropped 6 bases and J dropped 1; count of bases not matched to a gene: 5. This CDR3 is built from 14 residues. CDR3 residues: CASRPGTANTEAFF. The CDR3, as DNA: TGCGCCAGCAGGCCCGGGACAGCGAACACTGAAGCTTTCTTT.

The chain has TRBV6-5 and TRBJ1-4; TRBD1 might be the D (6 bases). Germline V lookup: CDR1 MNHEY, CDR2 SVGAGI. Trimming removed 7 bases from V and 6 bases from J, with 15 bases in between. The CDR3 contains 14 residues. The CDR3 loop reads CASTKGGPDEKLFF. The CDR3 DNA sequence: TGTGCCAGCACTAAGGGGGGGCCGGATGAAAAACTGTTTTTT.

The chain is built from TRBV19 and TRBJ1-2; D is unresolved. In germline, CDR1 is LNHDA, CDR2 SQIVND (reference sequence). Trimming removed 7 bases from V and 3 bases from J, with 12 bases in between. CDR3 length: 13 amino acids. CDR3 bases: TGTGCCAGTACGGGAGGGCAATACTATGGCTACACCTTC. It encodes CASTGGQYYGYTF.

Only one count was recorded for this clone. The chain is built from TRBV28 and TRBJ1-2; 7 nucleotides line up with TRBD1. V shed 2 bases and J 1 base; nucleotides not matched to a gene: 4. Germline lookup yields CDR1 MDHEN and CDR2 SYDVKM. CDR3 size: 15 residues. The DNA of the CDR3 is TGTGCCAGCAGTTTAAGGGGGCAGTATAACTATGGCTACACCTTC. As protein: CASSLRGQYNYGYTF.

The chain carries TRBV3-1 (or the pseudogene TRBV3-2) and TRBJ1-1, with a weak D call TRBD1 (5 bases). Trimming removed 4 bases at V and 5 bases at J, with 23 bases between. The germline gives CDR1 LGHDT, CDR2 YNNKEL (reference sequence). The CDR3 contains 17 residues. Written as DNA, the CDR3 is TGTGCCAGCAGCCCTTTATCCCCCGCGGGGCGTAAGACTGAAGCTTTCTTT. Its protein is CASSPLSPAGRKTEAFF.

V and J are TRBV4-2 and TRBJ1-2; no definite D call. The length of the CDR3 is 14 residues. Germline CDR1 and CDR2: LGHNA and YNFKEQ. V gave up 8 bases and J gave up 5 bases, with 18 bases separating them. CDR3 in DNA: TGTGCCAGCCGCCCAGGTGGCAGAGAATATGGCTACACCTTC. It yields the protein CASRPGGREYGYTF.

This chain connects TRBV11-2 to TRBJ2-6; D gene ambiguous. The V end lost 2 bases, the J end lost 0 bases, and 11 bases lay between the germline ends. The CDR3 consists of 17 residues. CDR1 is SGHAT and CDR2 is FQNNGV in the germline V gene. CDR3: CASSLNPSSSGANVLTF. The CDR3 DNA follows: TGTGCCAGCAGCTTAAATCCGAGCTCCTCTGGGGCCAACGTCCTGACTTTC.

The V and J genes are TRBV5-1 and TRBJ2-2; TRBD2 is a possible D gene (6 bases). This CDR3 is 14 amino acids long. The germline V gene has CDR1 SGHRS and CDR2 YFSETQ. Trimming cost V 3 bases and J 6 bases, with 12 bases left between them. DNA for the CDR3: TGCGCCAGCAGCTGGCCGCGGGAATCCGGGGAGCTGTTTTTT. It translates to CASSWPRESGELFF.